Below are 32 T cell receptor beta chains sequenced from a single sample in a study of cytomegalovirus exposure and HLA in healthy donors. PCR primers comprised 60 Vbeta and 13 Jbeta primers. Generated by immunoSEQ multiplex PCR, the TCRdb table keeps only in-frame clones and is missing some. The table has 29,000 or so clones, more than 55% seen once. Sequencing was carried out using PBMCs. These receptors originate from a male donor in good health and CMV-seropositive.

The chain combines TRBV18 with TRBJ1-5; D remains ambiguous. V lost 3 bases to trimming and J lost 5 bases, with 11 bases between them. CDR1 and CDR2 (germline): KGHSH, LQKENI. This CDR3 comprises 14 residues. CDR3 loop: CASSPTNGDQPQHF. The CDR3 region has the DNA TGTGCCAGCTCACCGACTAACGGGGATCAGCCCCAGCATTTT.

V gene TRBV7-9 combines with J gene TRBJ1-1; D is unclear. Between the trimmed V and J ends, which lost 6 bases and 5 bases, there was a span of 16 bases. CDR1 is SEHNR and CDR2 is FQNEAQ in the germline V gene (reference sequence). There are 14 residues in the CDR3. The CDR3 DNA reads TGTGCCAGCAGAGGAGGCCAAAGTAGGACTGAAGCTTTCTTT. Translating gives CASRGGQSRTEAFF.

The chain combines TRBV6-1 with TRBJ2-4; 9 nucleotides align to TRBD2. This CDR3 is 15 amino acids long. Germline V CDR1 and CDR2: MNHNS, SASEGT. V was pared by 3 bases and J by 9 bases, with 9 bases of the junction left unmatched. The CDR3 DNA sequence: TGTGCCAGCAGTGACGGGCGGGGGGGCCAGTTCATTCAGTACTTC. Translating gives CASSDGRGGQFIQYF.

The chain joins TRBV30 to TRBJ1-4; no clear D gene. V was trimmed by 5 bases and J by 8 bases, leaving 6 bases between them. The CDR3 loop spans 10 amino acids. CDR1 and CDR2 (germline): GTSNPN, SVGIG (reference sequence). The CDR3 reads CAWGREKLFF. DNA of the CDR3: TGTGCCTGGGGGAGGGAAAAACTGTTTTTT.

This chain joins TRBV7-9 and TRBJ2-1; 7 nucleotides agree with TRBD1. V trimming: 5 bases; J trimming: 3 bases; junction bases outside the gene matches: 7. From germline, CDR1 is SEHNR and CDR2 FQNEAQ (reference sequence). There are 15 residues in the CDR3. Written as DNA, the CDR3 is TGTGCCAGCAGCCCGCACGGGACAGTCTACAATGAGCAGTTCTTC. Its translation: CASSPHGTVYNEQFF.

This clone has only a few counts. The chain combines TRBV5-1 with TRBJ1-1; TRBD1 matches at 7 bases. The J segment lost 4 bases and the V segment lost 4 bases, leaving 10 bases of the junction unmatched. The germline CDR1 and CDR2 sequences are SGHRS and YFSETQ. This CDR3 is built from 15 residues. CDR3 sequence (DNA): TGCGCCAGCAGCGTAGCACAGGGGTCGACCACTGAAGCTTTCTTT. Protein sequence: CASSVAQGSTTEAFF.

The gene calls are TRBV5-6 and TRBJ2-5, with D perhaps matching TRBD1 (6 bases). The CDR3 has 16 residues. Trimming removed 3 bases at V and 5 bases at J, with 20 bases between. Germline V gene sequence: CDR1 SGHDT, CDR2 YYEEEE. CDR3 in amino acids: CASSSGDLRGLETQYF. Written as DNA, the CDR3 is TGTGCCAGCAGCTCCGGTGATTTGAGGGGGTTGGAGACCCAGTACTTC.

This clone was found a few times. The chain couples TRBV27 to TRBJ1-5; TRBD1 aligns across 10 bases. Germline loops: CDR1 MNHEY, CDR2 SMNVEV (reference sequence). CDR3 length equals 15 residues. Trimming at V came to 5 bases and at J to 1 base, leaving 2 bases not matched to a gene. The CDR3 DNA reads as TGTGCCAGCAGTACGGGACAGGGGAGCAATCAGCCCCAGCATTTT. It codes for CASSTGQGSNQPQHF.

The rearrangement joins TRBV19 to TRBJ2-3; 9 nucleotides line up with TRBD2. V shed 7 bases, J shed 4 bases, and the junction held 9 bases outside the gene matches. CDR1 and CDR2 (germline): LNHDA, SQIVND (reference sequence). This CDR3 region has 15 residues. CDR3 coding DNA: TGTGCCAGTACCAAGAGGCGGGAGGGGGCAGATACGCAGTATTTT. As protein: CASTKRREGADTQYF. The whole variable domain, filled in from reference TRBV19 and TRBJ2-3, reads DGGITQSPKYLFRKEGQNVTLSCEQNLNHDAMYWYRQDPGQGLRLIYYSQIVNDFQKGDIAEGYSVSREKKESFPLTVTSAQKNPTAFYLCASTKRREGADTQYFGPGTRLTVL.

This chain links TRBV15 with TRBJ1-3; TRBD1 aligns across 7 bases. The J segment lost 8 bases and the V segment lost 0 bases, leaving 4 bases of the junction unmatched. The CDR3 is 14 residues long. Germline CDR1 LNHNV, CDR2 YYDKDF (reference sequence). The CDR3 coding sequence is TGTGCCACCAGCAGAGACGGCAGGGGGGACACCATATATTTT. It encodes CATSRDGRGDTIYF.

The CDR3 sequence: CASSTGAGLAANNEQFF. CDR3 in DNA: TGCGCCAGCAGCACGGGGGCCGGGCTAGCGGCTAACAATGAGCAGTTCTTC. This sequence joins TRBV5-1 and TRBJ2-1, with D perhaps TRBD2 (7 bases). V was clipped by 4 bases and J by 5 bases, with 22 bases between them. Germline values: CDR1 SGHRS, CDR2 YFSETQ. The CDR3 length is 17 residues.

The CDR3 sequence is CASSLGGGTINEQYF. The CDR3 DNA reads as TGCGCCAGCAGCCTGGGGGGAGGGACAATTAACGAGCAGTACTTC. The chain joins TRBV5-1 to TRBJ2-7; TRBD2 might be the D (7 bases). Germline lookup yields CDR1 SGHRS and CDR2 YFSETQ. The CDR3 extends over 15 amino acids. V was pared by 4 bases and J by 5 bases, with 19 bases between.

The chain links TRBV6-5 to TRBJ2-7; 8 nucleotides align to TRBD1. CDR3 length equals 14 residues. Germline trimming cut 0 bases from V and 6 bases from J; bases unmatched to any gene: 4. Looked up from germline, CDR1 is MNHEY and CDR2 is SVGAGI. The CDR3 nucleotides read TGTGCCAGCAGTTACTCGAGCAGGGGGCGCGAGCAGTACTTC. It specifies CASSYSSRGREQYF.

Comment on this clone: The junction differs from germline at one of its ends, possibly a read error. The gene calls are TRBV9 and TRBJ2-7; weak D call: TRBD1 (6 bases). There are 14 residues in the CDR3. Looked up from germline, CDR1 is SGDLS and CDR2 is YYNGEE. CDR3 sequence reads: CASRAPPRGHEPYF. For the CDR3, the DNA is TGTGCCAGCAGAGCACCTCCAAGGGGACACGAGCCGTACTTC.

The genes are TRBV5-1 and TRBJ1-1; D not resolved. The CDR3 totals 14 residues. The V end was cut by 0 bases, the J end by 3 bases, with 9 bases between. Germline values: CDR1 SGHRS, CDR2 YFSETQ. The CDR3 DNA reads TGCGCCAGCAGCTTGGTAGATGCCGACACTGAAGCTTTCTTT. Protein sequence: CASSLVDADTEAFF.

The J gene is TRBJ1-1, the V gene TRBV6-4, with D possibly matching TRBD1 (6 bases). The germline V gene encodes CDR1 MRHNA and CDR2 SNTAGT. This CDR3 is built from 13 residues. The V end lost 3 bases, the J end lost 9 bases, and 14 bases lay between the germline ends. The CDR3 coding sequence is TGTGCCAGCAGTGAAATAGGGACATCTCAAGCTTTCTTT. Its protein product is CASSEIGTSQAFF.

The sample holds many counts of this clone. The chain has TRBV6-5 and TRBJ1-1; D remains ambiguous. V dropped 7 bases and J dropped 2 bases, with 14 bases sitting between them. Germline V CDR1 and CDR2: MNHEY, SVGAGI. The CDR3 extends over 14 amino acids. The CDR3 protein is CASKLGRTNTEAFF. The CDR3 nucleotides read TGTGCCAGCAAATTAGGCAGGACTAACACTGAAGCTTTCTTT.

This clone is a singleton in its sample. The chain couples TRBV30 to TRBJ2-7; a possible D gene is TRBD1 (6 bases). Germline V gene sequence: CDR1 GTSNPN, CDR2 SVGIG (reference sequence). Trimming shortened V by 3 bases and J by 4 bases, and 13 bases separated the two germline ends. The CDR3 has 13 residues. CDR3 in DNA: TGTGCCTGGAGCCCCGGGACAAGATACGAGCAGTACTTC. Its protein product is CAWSPGTRYEQYF.

This clone was counted between two and nine times. V and J are TRBV10-1 and TRBJ2-3, with a tentative D call TRBD2 (5 bases). V lost 0 bases and J lost 1, with 11 bases in between. Germline V gene lookup returns CDR1 WNHNN and CDR2 SYGVQD (reference sequence). There are 16 residues in the CDR3. The CDR3 here is CASSESPGFGTDTQYF. DNA of the CDR3: TGCGCCAGCAGTGAGTCTCCGGGGTTCGGCACAGATACGCAGTATTTT.

This clone came up a few times. The chain employs TRBV6-1 and TRBJ2-3; 11 nucleotides agree with TRBD2. With V trimmed by 4 bases and J by 6 bases, 3 bases remained unmatched. There are 14 residues in the CDR3. Looked up from germline, CDR1 is MNHNS and CDR2 is SASEGT. The CDR3 loop is CASSVSGGGDTQYF. For the CDR3, the DNA is TGTGCCAGCAGTGTTAGCGGGGGGGGCGATACGCAGTATTTT.

The V gene is TRBV5-6, the J gene TRBJ1-1; maybe TRBD1 (5 bases). Germline V CDR1 and CDR2: SGHDT, YYEEEE. The V and J ends lost 0 bases and 5 bases respectively, with 14 bases between them. The CDR3 extends over 15 amino acids. For the CDR3, the DNA is TGTGCCAGCAGCTTGGAAAGGGGCGCATGGACTGAAGCTTTCTTT. It encodes CASSLERGAWTEAFF.

This clone was detected a few times. The chain carries TRBV2 and TRBJ2-2; 9 bases fit TRBD2. With V trimmed by 6 bases and J by 4 bases, 9 bases remained unmatched. Germline CDR1 SNHLY, CDR2 FYNNEI. CDR3 length equals 16 residues. The CDR3 loop reads CASRRAGGPSTGELFF. CDR3 sequence (DNA): TGTGCCAGCAGAAGAGCGGGAGGTCCCTCCACCGGGGAGCTGTTTTTT.

The sample holds a few counts of this clone. The chain recombines TRBV5-6 with TRBJ1-2; TRBD1 matches 9 bases. V trimming: 1 base; J trimming: 7 bases; junction bases outside the gene matches: 5. The CDR3 totals 14 residues. In germline, CDR1 is SGHDT, CDR2 YYEEEE. CDR3 in amino acids: CASSLWWDRAGYTF. The CDR3 DNA reads TGTGCCAGCAGCTTGTGGTGGGACAGGGCTGGCTACACCTTC.

This clone was seen just once. This sequence joins TRBV6-1 and TRBJ1-1; D is unresolved. Germline loops: CDR1 MNHNS, CDR2 SASEGT. Trimming left V 3 bases short and J 4 bases short, with 12 bases between. This CDR3 has 14 residues. The CDR3 coding sequence is TGTGCCAGCAGTGATGGCGGGCCGGGCACTGAAGCTTTCTTT. Its translation is CASSDGGPGTEAFF.

V and J are TRBV5-6 and TRBJ2-7; TRBD2 might be the D (6 bases). Germline V gene lookup returns CDR1 SGHDT and CDR2 YYEEEE. Trimming left V 0 bases short and J 3 bases short, with 10 bases between. The CDR3 loop spans 14 amino acids. The DNA of the CDR3 is TGTGCCAGCAGCTTGGGGAGGGGAGACTACGAGCAGTACTTC. This gives the protein CASSLGRGDYEQYF.

The V gene is TRBV12-5, the J gene TRBJ2-3; D call uncertain. The V end was cut by 6 bases, the J end by 2 bases, with 9 bases between. CDR3 size: 13 residues. The germline V gene encodes CDR1 LGHNT and CDR2 FRNRAP. The CDR3 DNA is TGTGCTAGTGGGTCAAAAAACACAGATACGCAGTATTTT. Protein product: CASGSKNTDTQYF. Complete variable domain (other parts from reference TRBV12-5 and TRBJ2-3): DARVTQTPRHKVTEMGQEVTMRCQPILGHNTVFWYRQTMMQGLELLAYFRNRAPLDDSGMPKDRFSAEMPDATLATLKIQPSEPRDSAVYFCASGSKNTDTQYFGPGTRLTVL.

This clone appeared a few times. The chain joins TRBV13 to TRBJ2-1; 8 bases line up with TRBD2. V lost 4 bases, J lost 5 bases, and 10 bases stayed unmatched. CDR3 length: 16 residues. CDR1 and CDR2 (germline): PRHDT, FYEKMQ (reference sequence). The CDR3 region is CASSSFLSGTNNEQFF. The CDR3 DNA is TGTGCCAGCAGCTCGTTCCTTAGCGGGACCAACAATGAGCAGTTCTTC.

This chain joins TRBV18 and TRBJ1-1; D gene unclear. Trimming stripped 3 bases from V and 3 bases from J, with 11 bases between. This CDR3 contains 14 residues. Per the germline V gene, CDR1 is KGHSH and CDR2 is LQKENI. The CDR3 region is CASSPIIGDTEAFF. The DNA of the CDR3 is TGTGCCAGCTCACCGATCATCGGGGACACTGAAGCTTTCTTT.

The CDR3 coding sequence is TGTGCCAGCAGCCCGGGACAGGACACTGAAGCTTTCTTT. It translates to CASSPGQDTEAFF. This rearrangement joins TRBV9 to TRBJ1-1, with 8 nucleotides matching TRBD1. The length of the CDR3 is 13 residues. Germline values: CDR1 SGDLS, CDR2 YYNGEE. Trimming at V came to 4 bases and at J to 3 bases, leaving 2 bases not matched to a gene.

Only a few counts were recorded for this clone. The V gene is TRBV5-1, the J gene TRBJ1-2, with 7 bases lining up with TRBD1. Per the germline V gene, CDR1 is SGHRS and CDR2 is YFSETQ. After removal of 0 bases from V and 4 bases from J, the junction contained 3 bases not matched to a gene. There are 14 residues in the CDR3. CDR3 DNA sequence: TGCGCCAGCAGCTTGGAGGCAGGGGGCTATGGCTACACCTTC. It translates to CASSLEAGGYGYTF. Based on the CDR3 plus reference TRBV5-1 and TRBJ1-2, the full variable domain is KAGVTQTPRYLIKTRGQQVTLSCSPISGHRSVSWYQQTPGQGLQFLFEYFSETQRNKGNFPGRFSGRQFSNSRSEMNVSTLELGDSALYLCASSLEAGGYGYTFGSGTRLTVV.

Here the CDR3 DNA reads TGTGCCAGCAGCAGCTCCAGGAACAACGAGCAGTACTTC. It encodes CASSSSRNNEQYF. This sequence joins TRBV7-6 and TRBJ2-7; no firm D call. This CDR3 region has 13 residues. CDR1 is SGHVS, CDR2 FNYEAQ, per germline. V was cut by 5 bases and J by 5 bases, with 13 bases left in between.

The chain combines TRBV25-1 with TRBJ1-1; D not certain. CDR1 is MGHDK and CDR2 is SYGVNS in the germline V gene. V gave up 5 bases and J gave up 1 base, with 17 bases separating them. This CDR3 spans 16 amino acids. CDR3 loop: CASSPRTNPRNTEAFF. Written as DNA, the CDR3 is TGTGCCAGCAGTCCTAGAACGAACCCGAGGAACACTGAAGCTTTCTTT.